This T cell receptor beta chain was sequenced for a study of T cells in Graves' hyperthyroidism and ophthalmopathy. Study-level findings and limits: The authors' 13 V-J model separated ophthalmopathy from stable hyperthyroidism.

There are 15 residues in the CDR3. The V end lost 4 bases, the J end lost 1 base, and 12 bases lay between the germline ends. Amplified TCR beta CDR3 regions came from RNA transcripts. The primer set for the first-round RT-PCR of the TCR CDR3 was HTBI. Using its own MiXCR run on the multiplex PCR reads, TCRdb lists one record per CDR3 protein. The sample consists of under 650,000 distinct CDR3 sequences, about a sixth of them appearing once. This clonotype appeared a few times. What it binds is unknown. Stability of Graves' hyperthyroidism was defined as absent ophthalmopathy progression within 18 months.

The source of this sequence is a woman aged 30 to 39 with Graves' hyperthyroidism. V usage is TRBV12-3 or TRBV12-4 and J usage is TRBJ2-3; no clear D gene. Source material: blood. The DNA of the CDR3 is TGTGCCAGCAGTTCCGCCACACGCCGCACAGATACGCAGTATTTT. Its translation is CASSSATRRTDTQYF.